Below, 13 T cell receptor beta chains from the same sample are listed, as sequenced in a study of T cells in Graves' hyperthyroidism and ophthalmopathy. Amplified TCR beta CDR3 regions derived from RNA transcripts. HTBI primers were the set used in a first-round RT-PCR of the TCR CDR3. MiXCR was run by TCRdb on the multiplex PCR reads, yielding one entry per CDR3 protein. The data show fewer than 900,000 distinct CDR3 sequences, with roughly 17% seen just once and about 8.4% held by the top ten. Specimen: blood. These receptors were taken from a man aged 18 to 29 with Graves' hyperthyroidism.

The chain joins TRBV4-1 to TRBJ2-6, with D unresolved. This CDR3 spans 17 amino acids. V lost 0 bases, J lost 0 bases, and 9 bases lay in between. Germline V gene data show CDR1 as MGHRA and CDR2 as YSYEKL. CDR3 nucleotide sequence: TGCGCCAGCAGCCAAGAAATTGAGATCTCTGGGGCCAACGTCCTGACTTTC. Its protein is CASSQEIEISGANVLTF.

There are a few counts of this clonotype. The rearrangement links TRBV20-1 to TRBJ2-7; 12 nucleotides line up with TRBD2. The CDR3 runs to 15 residues. Germline V gene data show CDR1 as DFQATT and CDR2 as SNEGSKA (reference sequence). V lost 0 bases and J lost 6; bases outside the gene matches: 6. The CDR3 DNA sequence: TGCAGTGCTAGAGATGATGAACTAGCGGGAGGCGAGCAGTACTTC. Amino acids: CSARDDELAGGEQYF.

In its sample, this clonotype was seen a few times. One base away lies a much larger clone, so this may be a sequencing read error. The rearrangement uses TRBV28 and TRBJ2-1; D call uncertain. V was clipped by 5 bases and J by 7 bases, with 9 bases between them. The CDR3 loop spans 12 amino acids. Germline V gene data show CDR1 as MDHEN and CDR2 as SYDVKM. The CDR3 region has the DNA TGTGCCAGCAGTCAAGCACCGAATGAGCAGTTCTTC. The encoded protein is CASSQAPNEQFF.

The chain combines TRBV9 with TRBJ2-2, with TRBD1 as a possible D gene (5 bases). The CDR3 loop spans 15 amino acids. Germline loops: CDR1 SGDLS, CDR2 YYNGEE. Trimming took 2 bases from V and 6 from J, leaving 14 bases between them. The CDR3 here is CASSVWQGLSGELFF. CDR3 nucleotide sequence: TGTGCCAGCAGCGTTTGGCAGGGTTTATCCGGGGAGCTGTTTTTT.

The chain joins TRBV7-8 to TRBJ2-6, with D perhaps matching TRBD1 (7 bases). From germline, CDR1 is SGHVS and CDR2 FQNEAQ. V lost 2 bases to trimming and J lost 3 bases, with 20 bases between them. The CDR3 is 19 amino acids. CDR3 protein: CASSLNVGGGGYGANVLTF. The CDR3 region has the DNA TGTGCCAGCAGCTTAAATGTGGGTGGAGGGGGCTATGGGGCCAACGTCCTGACTTTC.

The CDR3 DNA sequence: TGTGCCAGCAGTCCGGAGATAGCGGGAAACTACAATGAGCAGTTCTTC. It translates to CASSPEIAGNYNEQFF. The rearrangement joins TRBV12-3 or TRBV12-4 to TRBJ2-1, with TRBD2 identical over 8 bases. The length of the CDR3 is 16 residues. Losses at the gene ends were 5 bases for V and 3 bases for J; bases not matched to a gene: 9.

In its sample, this clonotype was seen a few times. A read error may be the cause here, since a much bigger clone is one base away. The J gene is TRBJ2-1, the V gene TRBV25-1; D remains ambiguous. The CDR3 runs to 11 residues. V shed 4 bases and J shed 7 bases, with 5 bases lying between them. Germline V gene lookup returns CDR1 MGHDK and CDR2 SYGVNS. As DNA, the CDR3 is TGTGCCAGCAGTGTGTCGAATGAGCAGTTCTTC. It specifies CASSVSNEQFF.

This clonotype was seen just once. The chain is built from TRBV28 and TRBJ2-3; D ambiguous. Deletions cut 7 bases from V and 2 bases from J, with 16 bases between. The V gene's germline CDR1 is MDHEN and CDR2 SYDVKM. This CDR3 spans 15 amino acids. The CDR3 region is CASKSRTLHTDTQYF. The CDR3 DNA sequence: TGTGCCAGCAAATCGCGGACGCTTCACACAGATACGCAGTATTTT.

The rearrangement links TRBV20-1 to TRBJ1-6; D unclear. V was shortened by 3 bases and J by 5 bases, with 14 bases between the two germline ends. The germline V gene has CDR1 DFQATT and CDR2 SNEGSKA (reference sequence). The CDR3 loop spans 15 amino acids. This chain's CDR3 is CSAREAARDNSPLHF. In nucleotides, the CDR3 is TGCAGTGCTAGGGAAGCGGCTCGCGATAATTCACCCCTCCACTTT.

This clonotype was found many times. This chain connects TRBV6-1 to TRBJ1-2; possible D gene TRBD1, 5 bases. The CDR3 runs to 15 residues. With 6 bases removed from V and 0 bases from J, the gap between germline ends came to 14 bases. Germline V gene lookup returns CDR1 MNHNS and CDR2 SASEGT. The DNA for the CDR3 is TGTGCCAGCAGGGACGGACGAGGGGCTAACTATGGCTACACCTTC. Translating gives CASRDGRGANYGYTF.

This chain uses TRBV6-1 with TRBJ2-1; D is perhaps TRBD1 (6 bases). Germline V CDR1 and CDR2: MNHNS, SASEGT. Trimming removed 5 bases at V and 7 bases at J, with 15 bases between. The CDR3 is made up of 14 amino acids. CDR3 residues: CASSPRGVRNEQFF. The CDR3 DNA reads TGTGCCAGCAGTCCCAGGGGCGTTAGAAATGAGCAGTTCTTC.

The sample holds a few counts of this clonotype. This chain uses TRBV3-1 with TRBJ2-2; D remains unclear. V gave up 9 bases and J gave up 5 bases, with 13 bases separating them. The germline V gene encodes CDR1 LGHDT and CDR2 YNNKEL (reference sequence). This CDR3 region has 13 residues. The CDR3, as DNA: TGTGCCAGTGGCCAGGCCGCTACCGGGGAGCTGTTTTTT. Translation gives CASGQAATGELFF. Full variable domain (missing parts from reference TRBV3-1 and TRBJ2-2): DTAVSQTPKYLVTQMGNDKSIKCEQNLGHDTMYWYKQDSKKFLKIMFSYNNKELIINETVPNRFSPKSPDKAHLNLHINSLELGDSAVYFCASGQAATGELFFGEGSRLTVL.

The sample holds many counts of this clonotype. The chain recombines TRBV28 with TRBJ2-2; TRBD1 is a possible D gene (6 bases). Germline loops: CDR1 MDHEN, CDR2 SYDVKM. This CDR3 comprises 16 residues. The V end lost 7 bases, the J end lost 1 base, and 16 bases lay between the germline ends. In DNA form, the CDR3 reads TGTGCCAGCAACGAAATTCCGGGACAGAACACCGGGGAGCTGTTTTTT. Translating gives CASNEIPGQNTGELFF.